These T cell receptor beta chains were read from a single sample in a study of radiation and T cells in renal cell carcinoma. The protocol was immunoSEQ multiplex PCR, while the TCRdb copy is restricted to in-frame clones and leaves out a portion. The sample includes fewer than 30,000 clones, 81% seen only once; the top ten take approximately 30%. This material consisted of blood, taken from a patient whose treatment included radiotherapy and nephrectomy. These receptors all stem from a man aged 55 to 70 with renal cell carcinoma. The CDR3 runs from the conserved cysteine through the conserved F or W. The D gene is left open where the match is weak. Some rows mark clone size as missing; the rest say once, few, many or name a class of expanded clone.

cdr3_aa | cdr3_nt | clone_size | j_call | v_call | d_call
CASSLRGGTEAFF | TGTGCCAGCAGCCTCAGGGGGGGAACTGAAGCTTTCTTT | . | TRBJ1-1 | TRBV11-3 | TRBD1
CASSLGTVQETQYF | TGTGCCAGCAGCCTCGGGACAGTTCAAGAGACCCAGTACTTC | . | TRBJ2-5 | TRBV11-2 | TRBD1
CASSYGTGAEAFF | TGCGCCAGCAGCTACGGGACAGGGGCTGAAGCTTTCTTT | . | TRBJ1-1 | TRBV5-1 | TRBD1
CASSFGGVNTEAFF | TGTGCCAGCAGCTTTGGGGGGGTGAACACTGAAGCTTTCTTT | . | TRBJ1-1 | TRBV7-6 | .
CSVELYRDNEQFF | TGCAGCGTTGAGTTATACAGGGACAATGAGCAGTTCTTC | . | TRBJ2-1 | TRBV29-1 | .
CASSPQEGARNEQFF | TGTGCCAGCTCACCTCAGGAGGGGGCGAGGAATGAGCAGTTCTTC | once | TRBJ2-1 | TRBV18 | .
CASSSYRFQETQYF | TGTGCCAGCAGCTCATACAGGTTCCAAGAGACCCAGTACTTC | . | TRBJ2-5 | TRBV7-2 | .
CASSHLDRGGNQPQHF | TGTGCCAGCAGCCACCTCGACAGGGGTGGCAATCAGCCCCAGCATTTT | once | TRBJ1-5 | TRBV5-6 | TRBD1
CATSRDSTGGAKNYEQYF | TGTGCCACCAGCAGAGATAGTACGGGGGGCGCGAAGAACTACGAGCAGTACTTC | . | TRBJ2-7 | TRBV15 | .
CASSEISGGAKRISPLHF | TGTGCCAGCAGTGAAATCAGTGGAGGAGCTAAGAGGATTTCACCCCTCCACTTT | . | TRBJ1-6 | TRBV6-1 | .
CAWSVRDRSFSVQYF | TGTGCCTGGAGTGTACGGGACAGGAGCTTTTCGGTGCAGTACTTC | once | TRBJ2-7 | TRBV30 | TRBD1